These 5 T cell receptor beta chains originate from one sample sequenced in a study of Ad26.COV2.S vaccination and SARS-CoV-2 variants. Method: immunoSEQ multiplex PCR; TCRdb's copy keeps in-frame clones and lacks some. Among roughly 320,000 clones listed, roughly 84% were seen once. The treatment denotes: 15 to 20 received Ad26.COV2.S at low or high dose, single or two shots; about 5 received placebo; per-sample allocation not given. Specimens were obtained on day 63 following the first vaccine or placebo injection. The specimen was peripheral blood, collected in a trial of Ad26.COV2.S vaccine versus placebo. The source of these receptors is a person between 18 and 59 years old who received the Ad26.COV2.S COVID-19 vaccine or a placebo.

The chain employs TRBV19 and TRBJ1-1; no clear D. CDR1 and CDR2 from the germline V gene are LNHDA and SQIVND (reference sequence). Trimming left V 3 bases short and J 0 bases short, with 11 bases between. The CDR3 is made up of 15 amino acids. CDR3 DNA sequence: TGTGCCAGTAGTATCCCTCGGATGGTGAACACTGAAGCTTTCTTT. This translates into CASSIPRMVNTEAFF.

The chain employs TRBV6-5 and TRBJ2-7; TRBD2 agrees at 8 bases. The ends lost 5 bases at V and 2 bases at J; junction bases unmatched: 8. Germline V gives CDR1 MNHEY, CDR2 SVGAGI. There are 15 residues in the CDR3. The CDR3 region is CASSRPGGDAYEQYF. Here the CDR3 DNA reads TGTGCCAGCAGTCGTCCGGGGGGGGATGCCTACGAGCAGTACTTC.

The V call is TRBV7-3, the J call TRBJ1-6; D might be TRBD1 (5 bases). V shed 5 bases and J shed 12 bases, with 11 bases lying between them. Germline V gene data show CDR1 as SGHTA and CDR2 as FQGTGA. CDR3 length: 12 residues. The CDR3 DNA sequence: TGTGCCAGCAGCCAAAGCGGGGGACCCCTCCACTTT. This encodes CASSQSGGPLHF.

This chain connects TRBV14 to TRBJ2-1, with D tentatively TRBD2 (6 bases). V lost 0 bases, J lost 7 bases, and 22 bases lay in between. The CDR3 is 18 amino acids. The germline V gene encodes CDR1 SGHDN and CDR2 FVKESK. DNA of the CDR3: TGTGCCAGCAGCCAAGAAATGCGCGTGAGCAGCCGGGGGAATGAGCAGTTCTTC. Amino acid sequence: CASSQEMRVSSRGNEQFF.

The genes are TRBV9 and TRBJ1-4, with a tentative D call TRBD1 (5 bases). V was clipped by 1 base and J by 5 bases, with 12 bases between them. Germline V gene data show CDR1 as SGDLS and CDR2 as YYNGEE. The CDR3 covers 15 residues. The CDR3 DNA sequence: TGTGCCAGCAGCGTACGGTCCGGGGGAAATGAAAAACTGTTTTTT. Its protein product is CASSVRSGGNEKLFF. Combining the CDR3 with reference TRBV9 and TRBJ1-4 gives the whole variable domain DSGVTQTPKHLITATGQRVTLRCSPRSGDLSVYWYQQSLDQGLQFLIQYYNGEERAKGNILERFSAQQFPDLHSELNLSSLELGDSALYFCASSVRSGGNEKLFFGSGTQLSVL.